These 25 T cell receptor beta chains were all obtained from the same sample, sequenced in a study of regulatory T cells in long-lasting Graves disease. The TCR beta library used iRepertoire HTBI primers with Arm-PCR amplification of CDR3. TCRdb itself ran the multiplex PCR reads through MiXCR, one entry per CDR3 protein. The sample yields about half a million distinct CDR3 sequences, roughly 22% seen once. As for time point: persistent/refractory GD, antithyroid drugs over 5 years with positive TRAb. From PBMCs, RNA was extracted and then used to make the TCR library. The specimen comprised peripheral blood mononuclear cells (PBMCs), sampled when the disease was refractory, from a patient treated with antithyroid drugs. The origin of the receptors is a female donor with Graves disease.

This clonotype has a count of ten or more. CDR3 region: CASSSGGGYEKLFF. CDR3 DNA sequence: TGTGCCAGCAGTTCCGGGGGAGGGTATGAAAAACTGTTTTTT. The chain combines TRBV28 with TRBJ1-4, with D maybe TRBD1 (5 bases). Germline V gene sequence: CDR1 MDHEN, CDR2 SYDVKM. The CDR3 runs to 14 residues. Trimming pared 4 bases from V and 6 bases from J, leaving 12 bases between.

The chain is built from TRBV9 and TRBJ1-4; D is ambiguous. Trimming stripped 1 base from V and 0 bases from J, with 4 bases between. The germline CDR1 and CDR2 sequences are SGDLS and YYNGEE. This CDR3 has 14 residues. In nucleotides, the CDR3 is TGTGCCAGCAGCGTATCTGCAACTAATGAAAAACTGTTTTTT. This codes for CASSVSATNEKLFF. Full variable domain (outside the CDR3, taken from reference TRBV9 and TRBJ1-4): DSGVTQTPKHLITATGQRVTLRCSPRSGDLSVYWYQQSLDQGLQFLIQYYNGEERAKGNILERFSAQQFPDLHSELNLSSLELGDSALYFCASSVSATNEKLFFGSGTQLSVL.

This sequence joins TRBV5-1 and TRBJ1-6; 9 bases match TRBD1. There are 15 residues in the CDR3. In germline, CDR1 is SGHRS, CDR2 YFSETQ. J was trimmed by 8 bases and V by 2 bases; bases with no gene match: 5. The CDR3 nucleotides are TGCGCCAGCAGCTTACAGGGGGCGCGGGATTCACCCCTCCACTTT. Amino acids: CASSLQGARDSPLHF.

This clonotype was observed a handful of times. The rearrangement joins TRBV5-1 to TRBJ1-1, with a weak D call TRBD1 (5 bases). The CDR3 length is 15 residues. Germline V gene lookup returns CDR1 SGHRS and CDR2 YFSETQ. V was cut by 3 bases and J by 7 bases, with 19 bases left in between. CDR3 protein: CASSSLGPLEGEAFF. The CDR3 nucleotides are TGCGCCAGCAGCTCCTTGGGGCCGCTTGAGGGTGAAGCTTTCTTT.

This clonotype was found a few times. The rearrangement joins TRBV10-3 to TRBJ1-5; D is ambiguous. Trimming pared 6 bases from V and 0 bases from J, leaving 6 bases between. Germline-derived CDR1 and CDR2 are ENHRY and SYGVKD. This CDR3 comprises 13 residues. In DNA form, the CDR3 reads TGTGCCATCAGCTCTTATAGCAATCAGCCCCAGCATTTT. Amino acids: CAISSYSNQPQHF.

The sample holds many counts of this clonotype. The rearrangement joins TRBV12-3 or TRBV12-4 to TRBJ1-5; D ambiguous. The CDR3 runs 16 residues. Trimming removed 6 bases from V and 1 base from J, with 16 bases in between. This CDR3 is CASSLALEGSNQPQHF. CDR3 in DNA: TGTGCCAGCAGCTTGGCCCTGGAGGGAAGCAATCAGCCCCAGCATTTT.

The CDR3 coding sequence is TGTGCCAGCAGTTACTCGAGACCGGGCTACAATGAGCAGTTCTTC. Protein sequence: CASSYSRPGYNEQFF. The chain recombines TRBV6-6 with TRBJ2-1; D gene uncertain. Germline V CDR1 and CDR2: MNHNY, SVGAGI (reference sequence). V lost 0 bases, J lost 3 bases, and 9 bases lay in between. There are 15 residues in the CDR3.

This clonotype occurred a few times. This chain connects TRBV28 to TRBJ2-2; D is unresolved. The germline V and J ends were trimmed by 8 bases and 1 base, with 14 bases remaining between them. This CDR3 comprises 15 residues. Per the germline V gene, CDR1 is MDHEN and CDR2 is SYDVKM. The CDR3 region is CASRPLQLNTGELFF. The CDR3 DNA follows: TGTGCCAGCCGCCCCCTCCAGTTGAACACCGGGGAGCTGTTTTTT.

This clonotype was detected only once. This could be a read error, since a much larger clone is one nucleotide away. The chain employs TRBV6-5 and TRBJ1-2; TRBD1 agrees at 9 bases. Germline-derived CDR1 and CDR2 are MNHEY and SVGAGI. The CDR3 is 16 amino acids. The CDR3 region has the DNA TGTGCCAACAGTTACTCGTTACAGGGGGCGATGTATGGCTACACCTTC. It encodes CANSYSLQGAMYGYTF.

Ten or more counts support this clonotype. The chain employs TRBV15 and TRBJ2-5; the D gene is possibly TRBD2 (6 bases). Germline V gene lookup returns CDR1 LNHNV and CDR2 YYDKDF (reference sequence). The CDR3 runs to 16 residues. Trimming cost V 3 bases and J 0 bases, with 14 bases left between them. The CDR3 DNA reads TGTGCCACCAGCAGCCTATCGGAGCGGGACCAAGAGACCCAGTACTTC. This gives the protein CATSSLSERDQETQYF.

The table lists this clonotype with a few counts. The chain links TRBV20-1 to TRBJ2-4; D perhaps matches TRBD2 (5 bases). This CDR3 is built from 14 residues. The germline V and J ends were trimmed by 0 bases and 3 bases, with 9 bases remaining between them. Germline V gives CDR1 DFQATT, CDR2 SNEGSKA (reference sequence). Here the CDR3 reads CSARDRGGKNIQYF. The CDR3 nucleotides read TGCAGTGCTAGAGATCGGGGTGGCAAAAACATTCAGTACTTC.

Many counts were recorded for this clonotype. The J gene is TRBJ1-5, the V gene TRBV20-1, with D possibly TRBD1 on 6 matching bases. This CDR3 is 17 amino acids long. The V and J ends lost 5 bases and 5 bases respectively, with 25 bases between them. Germline V CDR1 and CDR2: DFQATT, SNEGSKA (reference sequence). The CDR3 bases are TGCAGTGCTTCTACCGGGACATATTCCCCAAGGGATCAGCCCCAGCATTTT. Its translation is CSASTGTYSPRDQPQHF.

The rearrangement links TRBV30 to TRBJ1-1, with D perhaps matching TRBD1 (6 bases). There are 13 residues in the CDR3. V lost 7 bases and J 5 bases, leaving 17 bases between the germline ends. The germline CDR1 and CDR2 sequences are GTSNPN and SVGIG (reference sequence). CDR3 residues: CAYSGVRETEAFF. The CDR3 bases are TGTGCCTATTCAGGGGTCAGGGAGACTGAAGCTTTCTTT. The full variable domain, in which reference TRBV30 and TRBJ1-1 provide the parts outside the CDR3, is SQTIHQWPATLVQPVGSPLSLECTVEGTSNPNLYWYRQAAGRGLQLLFYSVGIGQISSEVPQNLSASRPQDRQFILSSKKLLLSDSGFYLCAYSGVRETEAFFGQGTRLTVV.

Concerning this clonotype itself: This sequence is one base from a far larger clone and is likely a read error. The chain employs TRBV2 and TRBJ2-5; 9 nucleotides match TRBD2. This CDR3 contains 15 residues. The germline V gene encodes CDR1 SNHLY and CDR2 FYNNEI. The V segment lost 5 bases and the J segment 5 bases; nucleotides outside the gene matches: 9. The CDR3 sequence is CASSPGTSPDETQYF. In nucleotides, the CDR3 is TGTGCCAGCAGTCCCGGGACTAGCCCAGACGAGACCCAGTACTTC.

Comment on this clonotype: A read error may be the cause here, since a much bigger clone is one base away. This sequence joins TRBV6-5 and TRBJ1-1, with 9 bases matching TRBD1. Germline V gene lookup returns CDR1 MNHEY and CDR2 SVGAGI. This CDR3 comprises 14 residues. The CDR3 reads CASSYGTGNTEVFF. The CDR3 DNA reads as TGTGCCAGCAGTTACGGGACAGGGAACACTGAAGTTTTCTTT.

This clonotype has at least ten counts. CDR3 loop: CASSNNGRTYEQYF. The CDR3, as DNA: TGTGCCAGCAGCAATAACGGACGGACCTACGAGCAGTACTTC. The chain is built from TRBV6-1 and TRBJ2-7; D is ambiguous. The CDR3 runs 14 residues. Germline-derived CDR1 and CDR2 are MNHNS and SASEGT. V lost 6 bases and J 2 bases, leaving 14 bases between the germline ends.

This clonotype was detected ten times or more. The CDR3 sequence: CASSYRDPNSPLHF. The CDR3 DNA reads TGTGCCAGCAGTTACCGTGATCCGAATTCACCCCTCCACTTT. This chain joins TRBV28 and TRBJ1-6; D not resolved. The CDR3 runs to 14 residues. CDR1 and CDR2 (germline): MDHEN, SYDVKM. The V end was cut by 4 bases, the J end by 7 bases, with 11 bases between.

This clonotype was detected only a few times. The chain carries TRBV12-3 or TRBV12-4 and TRBJ2-3; weak D call: TRBD2 (6 bases). Trimming removed 8 bases at V and 8 bases at J, with 14 bases between. The CDR3 covers 12 residues. The CDR3 DNA follows: TGTGCCAGCGATTCTCTCGGGGGTACGCAGTATTTT. Protein sequence: CASDSLGGTQYF.

The chain carries TRBV6-1 and TRBJ1-6, with 8 bases matching TRBD1. CDR1 and CDR2 from the germline V gene are MNHNS and SASEGT. V shed 6 bases and J 16 bases; nucleotides not matched to a gene: 8. The CDR3 runs 12 residues. CDR3 amino acids: CASSADRVSLHF. Written as DNA, the CDR3 is TGTGCCAGCAGCGCGGACAGGGTATCACTCCACTTT.

This clonotype was seen a few times. V usage is TRBV19 and J usage is TRBJ1-2; TRBD1 agrees at 9 bases. The germline gives CDR1 LNHDA, CDR2 SQIVND (reference sequence). Trimming at V came to 7 bases and at J to 4 bases, leaving 10 bases not matched to a gene. The CDR3 runs to 15 residues. CDR3 sequence: CASKSGQGLPYGYTF. The CDR3 DNA follows: TGTGCCAGTAAGTCCGGACAGGGGCTGCCCTATGGCTACACCTTC.

This sequence joins TRBV7-3 and TRBJ2-1; 8 positions agree with TRBD2. Germline V gene sequence: CDR1 SGHTA, CDR2 FQGTGA. Losses at the gene ends were 1 base for V and 4 bases for J; bases not matched to a gene: 3. This CDR3 comprises 15 residues. The CDR3 is CASSLIAGKYNEQFF. DNA for the CDR3: TGTGCCAGCAGCTTAATAGCGGGAAAGTACAATGAGCAGTTCTTC.

This clonotype was recorded many times. V is TRBV2 and J is TRBJ2-2, with 12 bases lining up with TRBD2. Looked up from germline, CDR1 is SNHLY and CDR2 is FYNNEI. The CDR3 extends over 16 amino acids. After removal of 3 bases from V and 5 bases from J, the junction contained 4 bases not matched to a gene. The CDR3, as DNA: TGTGCCAGCAGTGACCCTAGCGGGAGGGGAACCGGGGAGCTGTTTTTT. Translated, it gives CASSDPSGRGTGELFF.

This clonotype was detected many times. V is TRBV15 and J is TRBJ1-1; 7 positions agree with TRBD1. In germline, CDR1 is LNHNV, CDR2 YYDKDF (reference sequence). With 1 base clipped from V and 5 bases from J, the junction kept 7 bases outside the gene matches. The CDR3 is 15 residues long. The DNA for the CDR3 is TGTGCCACCAGCAGAGCCCGGGACAGAGGGACTGAAGCTTTCTTT. Translation: CATSRARDRGTEAFF.

The V call is TRBV28, the J call TRBJ1-1, with 7 nucleotides matching TRBD1. This CDR3 has 18 residues. Losses at the gene ends were 3 bases for V and 7 bases for J; bases not matched to a gene: 20. Per germline, CDR1 MDHEN and CDR2 SYDVKM. The CDR3 region has the DNA TGTGCCAGCAGTTTTGTCGGCCGGGCCCGAACAGGGGACAGTGAAGCTTTCTTT. Amino acid sequence: CASSFVGRARTGDSEAFF.

This clonotype appeared many times. V and J are TRBV5-1 and TRBJ1-2, with TRBD1 as a possible D gene (5 bases). The CDR3 runs to 14 residues. Deletions cut 0 bases from V and 6 bases from J, with 12 bases between. Germline lookup yields CDR1 SGHRS and CDR2 YFSETQ. The CDR3 sequence: CASSLARDRDGYTF. DNA of the CDR3: TGCGCCAGCAGCTTGGCAAGAGACAGAGATGGCTACACCTTC.